This TCR beta chain was sequenced in a study of identical twins. Each donor (without exception) was a healthy Caucasian. One entry per CDR3 protein, called by TCRdb with MiXCR from the 5' RACE reads. The data hold some 690,000 distinct CDR3 sequences, with about 20% observed a single time. V shed 8 bases and J 0 bases; nucleotides not matched to a gene: 7. Germline V CDR1 and CDR2: SQVTM, ANQGSEA. The CDR3 has 15 amino acids. In addition, the sample was reused for a study of T cells expressing NK-cell markers. That source reports: For several experiments, T cell sorting was restricted to the alpha-beta TCR population by means of an anti-gamma-delta TCR antibody. Dominance of the CD3+CD56-NKG2C+ fraction by these clonotypes also held in a few donors.

This TCR was sampled from a woman under 30 in good health. The chain uses TRBV29-1 and TRBJ2-3, with 11 bases fitting TRBD2. The sample consisted of PBMCs. The CDR3 DNA sequence: TGCAGCTCAACCGGGACTAGCGGAAGCACAGATACGCAGTATTTT. Its protein product is CSSTGTSGSTDTQYF.